The entry below gives a single T cell receptor beta chain sequence along with its context. Its recognized antigen is unknown. Per-nucleotide qualities are absent, and no much larger clonotype sits a single base away. TCRbeta CDR3 regions were amplified from genomic DNA by means of the immunoSEQ Assay, a bias-controlled multiplex PCR. The authors' pipeline ran thus. The number of nucleated cells in each sample was estimated from the amplification of reference gene primers within the assay. To quantify the absolute abundance of each unique TCRbeta CDR3 rearrangement, sequence reads were collapsed and filtered. For each sample, productive Simpson clonality was calculated as the square root of Simpson's diversity index across productive rearrangements. The table comes from immuneACCESS by way of TCRdb, which keeps in-frame sequences with V and J called. Part of the clones is missing from these tables; in studies checked, under half for an unresolved V gene and the rest for unknown reasons. The DNA gave D and trimming, while V, J and clone size come from that table. In all, the sample holds about 170,000 clones, and 85% of those were seen once. The ten largest clones add up to about 8.8% of the sample.

This specimen comes from a study of blood T cell repertoires in COVID-19 (dated by TCRdb to 2020 to 2021). For the study in its entirety: The collaborator samples originated in the United States, Italy and Spain and spanned the acute and convalescent phases of COVID-19. The prospective study material was composed of cDNA or gDNA derived from T cells, B-cell-depleted T cells, or PBMCs. The dataset comprised deeply sampled blood TCRbeta repertoires from subjects exposed to, actively infected with, or recovered from COVID-19. The repertoires were made available in a free public database intended to serve as a resource for research on the immune response to SARS-CoV-2. Samples came from the ongoing ImmuneRACE study (first 160 participants) plus 1,254 subjects from 6 global collaborators. Sample metadata almost always included a de-identified subject ID, COVID-19 status, age in years and sex. HLA class I and class II types, where available, came from metadata supplied by the sample provider rather than from assay-based typing. Overall results and qualifications from the work: The amount of clinical and demographic metadata varied by source and participant and was provided uncurated.

In Seattle, one collaborating source enrolled patients while the infection was active and tracked those patients longitudinally over the course of disease. Whole blood was collected in K2EDTA tubes by collaborating institutions according to the institutions' own protocols. For TCRbeta analysis, collaborators shipped samples as frozen whole blood, isolated PBMCs, or DNA extracted from either of those sample types. The cysteine opens and the phenylalanine closes a CDR3 of 16 amino acids. The DNA shown is the 48-base CDR3, in frame from base 1. The germline V gene encodes CDR1 MNHEY and CDR2 SMNVEV (reference sequence). V and J are trimmed by 6 bases and 4 bases, and the gene matches miss 12 bases of the junction.

The chain was built from TRBV27 and TRBJ2-3; TRBD2 aligns with 8 central bases. The source of this sequence is an elderly woman with COVID-19, enrolled during active disease. Sequencing used peripheral blood. The DNA sequence is TGTGCCAGCAGCCCCTGGGCGGGGGGAGGCGCAGATACGCAGTATTTT. This gives the protein CASSPWAGGGADTQYF.